Shown below are 20 T cell receptor beta chains from a single sample sequenced in a study of a mutant IDH1 vaccine in newly diagnosed glioma. Their recognized antigens are unknown. The time point: week 35, safety follow-up. In the vaccine, a single dose held 300 ug of the mutant IDH1 20-mer peptide, along with topical imiquimod. Libraries were prepared by immunoSEQ multiplex PCR; TCRdb keeps only in-frame clonotypes and omits some of them. The sample shows roughly 44,000 clones, 81% of them seen only once. The sequencing used PBMCs, collected from a glioma patient whose treatment included an IDH1 peptide vaccine. All receptors come from a woman aged 40 to 50 with glioma. Some clones in this sample may be carry-over from other donors' samples.

This sequence joins TRBV4-2 and TRBJ2-2; D is undetermined. The V end lost 0 bases, the J end lost 5 bases, and 10 bases lay between the germline ends. The CDR3 sequence is 15 residues long. The germline gives CDR1 LGHNA, CDR2 YNFKEQ. CDR3 DNA sequence: TGTGCCAGCAGCCAAGATAAAGGGAATACCGGGGAGCTGTTTTTT. As protein: CASSQDKGNTGELFF.

V usage is TRBV6-5 and J usage is TRBJ1-4; 9 positions match TRBD1. V was pared by 6 bases and J by 8 bases, with 4 bases of the junction left unmatched. The germline CDR1 and CDR2 sequences are MNHEY and SVGAGI. The CDR3 covers 13 residues. The CDR3 region is CASRGQGLEKLFF. The CDR3 coding sequence is TGTGCCAGCAGGGGACAGGGATTGGAAAAACTGTTTTTT.

For this clone: This sequence may be a read error, since a much larger clone differs from it by one base. The V gene is TRBV4-1, the J gene TRBJ2-3; D is ambiguous. CDR3 length: 13 residues. Germline lookup yields CDR1 MGHRA and CDR2 YSYEKL. The CDR3 DNA is TGCGTCAGCAGCCAAGATACCCAGAACACGCAGTATTTT. Amino acid sequence: CVSSQDTQNTQYF.

This rearrangement joins TRBV10-3 to TRBJ1-5, with no clear D. V lost 0 bases to trimming and J lost 4 bases, with 19 bases between them. Germline CDR1 is ENHRY and CDR2 is SYGVKD. The CDR3 loop spans 18 amino acids. The CDR3 reads CAISESLGSRVANQPQHF. Written as DNA, the CDR3 is TGTGCCATCAGTGAGTCTTTGGGGAGTAGGGTAGCAAATCAGCCCCAGCATTTT.

The chain joins TRBV28 to TRBJ2-7, with D perhaps TRBD1 (6 bases). V was cut by 5 bases and J by 5 bases, with 13 bases left in between. Germline CDR1 and CDR2: MDHEN and SYDVKM. This CDR3 has 13 residues. The CDR3 DNA follows: TGTGCCAGCAGTGAGGGGGACGGAGACGAGCAGTACTTC. Protein sequence: CASSEGDGDEQYF.

The chain links TRBV11-1 to TRBJ2-2; possible D gene TRBD1, 6 bases. The CDR3 runs 15 residues. Germline V CDR1 and CDR2: SGHAT, FQDESV (reference sequence). The ends were cut back, 5 bases at V and 1 base at J, with 11 bases in the middle. CDR3 in amino acids: CASSHRVRNTGELFF. DNA of the CDR3: TGTGCCAGCAGCCACAGGGTTAGGAACACCGGGGAGCTGTTTTTT. Combining the CDR3 with reference TRBV11-1 and TRBJ2-2 gives the whole variable domain EAEVAQSPRYKITEKSQAVAFWCDPISGHATLYWYRQILGQGPELLVQFQDESVVDDSQLPKDRFSAERLKGVDSTLKIQPAELGDSAMYLCASSHRVRNTGELFFGEGSRLTVL.

This chain uses TRBV7-6 with TRBJ2-2; possible D gene TRBD2, 6 bases. Per germline, CDR1 SGHVS and CDR2 FNYEAQ. The CDR3 extends over 14 amino acids. V gave up 6 bases and J gave up 2 bases, with 10 bases separating them. CDR3 amino acids: CASRGGFNTGELFF. For the CDR3, the DNA is TGTGCCAGCAGGGGGGGATTTAACACCGGGGAGCTGTTTTTT.

J is TRBJ1-6 and V is TRBV19, with D possibly TRBD1 on 5 matching bases. Trimming removed 4 bases from V and 5 bases from J, with 12 bases in between. The CDR3 covers 15 residues. In germline, CDR1 is LNHDA, CDR2 SQIVND (reference sequence). The CDR3 DNA follows: TGTGCCAGTAGTAGTACAGGAGCAGATAATTCACCCCTCCACTTT. This codes for CASSSTGADNSPLHF.

The rearrangement links TRBV15 to TRBJ2-2; D is possibly TRBD2 (6 bases). CDR3 length: 15 residues. Germline V lookup: CDR1 LNHNV, CDR2 YYDKDF (reference sequence). Deletions cut 1 base from V and 4 bases from J, with 10 bases between. The CDR3 DNA reads TGTGCCACCAGCAGAGGGAGGGAGATCACCGGGGAGCTGTTTTTT. Amino acid sequence: CATSRGREITGELFF.

The chain couples TRBV11-2 to TRBJ1-3, with TRBD2 matching over 7 bases. The J call is uncertain, as TRBJ2-2 better fits the DNA end. The CDR3 covers 16 residues. The germline CDR1 and CDR2 sequences are SGHAT and FQNNGV. The CDR3 spells CASSPSGGRNTGELFF. The CDR3 DNA is TGTGCCAGCAGCCCCTCGGGGGGTAGGAACACCGGGGAGCTGTTTTTT.

The chain is built from TRBV4-3 and TRBJ2-3; 7 bases are a match to TRBD2. Unmatched junction bases numbered 3, after V lost 2 bases and J lost 1 base. Germline-derived CDR1 and CDR2 are LGHNA and YSLEER. The CDR3 covers 15 residues. CDR3 residues: CASSQSGMGTDTQYF. The CDR3, as DNA: TGCGCCAGCAGCCAAAGCGGGATGGGCACAGATACGCAGTATTTT.

The chain links TRBV28 to TRBJ2-4; D is unclear. The V and J ends lost 2 bases and 1 base respectively, with 0 bases between them. The CDR3 contains 12 residues. Per germline, CDR1 MDHEN and CDR2 SYDVKM. Here the CDR3 reads CASSLAKNIQYF. CDR3 bases: TGTGCCAGCAGTTTAGCCAAAAACATTCAGTACTTC.

This chain connects TRBV9 to TRBJ1-1, with a weak D call TRBD1 (6 bases). Germline loops: CDR1 SGDLS, CDR2 YYNGEE. Trimming cost V 2 bases and J 4 bases, with 15 bases left between them. The CDR3 is 15 amino acids. In DNA form, the CDR3 reads TGTGCCAGCAGCGTTCAAAGAGGGGGGCTCACTGAAGCTTTCTTT. It encodes CASSVQRGGLTEAFF.

V is TRBV6-8 and J is TRBJ1-4; 11 nucleotides line up with TRBD1. The junction had 14 bases not matched to a gene; V was cut back by 6 bases and J by 2 bases. Per germline, CDR1 MNHGY and CDR2 SAAAGT. The CDR3 length is 19 residues. CDR3 coding DNA: TGTGCCAGCAGCCCCCGGGACAGGGGGTGTATGTGCACTAATGAAAAACTGTTTTTT. It yields the protein CASSPRDRGCMCTNEKLFF.

V and J are TRBV5-1 and TRBJ2-7; either TRBD1 or TRBD2 may fit D (5 bases each). The CDR3 is 14 amino acids. The ends were cut back, 2 bases at V and 6 bases at J, with 15 bases in the middle. Germline V lookup: CDR1 SGHRS, CDR2 YFSETQ. The CDR3 loop reads CASSFQPRDREQYF. In DNA form, the CDR3 reads TGCGCCAGCAGCTTCCAACCCAGGGACCGCGAGCAGTACTTC.

The V gene is TRBV12-5, the J gene TRBJ2-5, with TRBD2 matching over 12 bases. This CDR3 is built from 17 residues. The germline CDR1 and CDR2 sequences are LGHNT and FRNRAP. The junction had 12 bases not matched to a gene; V was cut back by 5 bases and J by 5 bases. CDR3 region: CASGLRTSGNDGETQYF. The DNA of the CDR3 is TGTGCTAGTGGTCTTAGGACTAGCGGGAATGACGGGGAGACCCAGTACTTC.

V usage is TRBV4-3 and J usage is TRBJ2-7; perhaps D is TRBD1 or TRBD2 (5 bases each). Deletions cut 1 base from V and 0 bases from J, with 10 bases between. Germline-derived CDR1 and CDR2 are LGHNA and YSLEER. The length of the CDR3 is 15 residues. CDR3 residues: CASSQAGTASYEQYF. CDR3 DNA: TGCGCCAGCAGCCAAGCCGGGACCGCCTCCTACGAGCAGTACTTC.

The gene calls are TRBV19 and TRBJ2-1; 9 bases are shared with TRBD1. Germline CDR1 LNHDA, CDR2 SQIVND (reference sequence). The CDR3 length is 18 residues. J was trimmed by 6 bases and V by 5 bases; bases with no gene match: 17. Written as DNA, the CDR3 is TGTGCCAGTAGTCCTCTTTTAGGAGGGGGACAGGGATCCAATGAGCAGTTCTTC. Translated: CASSPLLGGGQGSNEQFF.

This chain joins TRBV6-1 and TRBJ2-6, with 9 nucleotides matching TRBD2. V trimming: 3 bases; J trimming: 0 bases; junction bases outside the gene matches: 0. In germline, CDR1 is MNHNS, CDR2 SASEGT. This CDR3 contains 16 residues. CDR3 nucleotides: TGTGCCAGCAGTGAGCGGGGGGGCTCTGGGGCCAACGTCCTGACTTTC. Translation gives CASSERGGSGANVLTF.

The chain couples TRBV15 to TRBJ1-2; D call uncertain. The CDR3 totals 14 residues. CDR1 is LNHNV and CDR2 is YYDKDF in the germline V gene (reference sequence). The V and J ends lost 2 bases and 5 bases respectively, with 12 bases between them. As DNA, the CDR3 is TGTGCCACCAGCAGACCGGGCTCGGGGTATGGCTACACCTTC. Encoded protein: CATSRPGSGYGYTF. The full variable domain, in which reference TRBV15 and TRBJ1-2 provide the parts outside the CDR3, is DAMVIQNPRYQVTQFGKPVTLSCSQTLNHNVMYWYQQKSSQAPKLLFHYYDKDFNNEADTPDNFQSRRPNTSFCFLDIRSPGLGDTAMYLCATSRPGSGYGYTFGSGTRLTVV.